The 19 T cell receptor beta chains listed next were all sequenced from one sample in a study of graft-versus-host responses after intestinal transplantation. The data were produced by immunoSEQ multiplex PCR, yet TCRdb's version contains in-frame clones alone and is incomplete. The sample has roughly 20,000 clones, 35% to 40% seen once. The material sequenced was alloreactive CD4+ T cells from a mixed lymphocyte reaction culture, taken before intestinal transplant. Sample subset: CFSE-low proliferating T cells sorted from approximately 6-day pre-transplant mixed lymphocyte reaction (GvH or HvG direction). Receptor source: a human patient who received an intestinal transplant.

The rearrangement uses TRBV5-1 and TRBJ2-3; possibly TRBD2 for D (7 bases). The germline V gene has CDR1 SGHRS and CDR2 YFSETQ. This CDR3 comprises 14 residues. V lost 4 bases, J lost 6 bases, and 15 bases lay in between. CDR3 loop: CASSTRGGIDTQYF. CDR3 nucleotides: TGCGCCAGCAGCACGAGGGGGGGAATTGATACGCAGTATTTT. Supplemented by reference TRBV5-1 and TRBJ2-3, the full variable domain reads KAGVTQTPRYLIKTRGQQVTLSCSPISGHRSVSWYQQTPGQGLQFLFEYFSETQRNKGNFPGRFSGRQFSNSRSEMNVSTLELGDSALYLCASSTRGGIDTQYFGPGTRLTVL.

This clone was recorded once. The chain combines TRBV15 with TRBJ1-2; TRBD1 is a possible D gene (5 bases). Germline V gene lookup returns CDR1 LNHNV and CDR2 YYDKDF (reference sequence). Trimming stripped 1 base from V and 3 bases from J, with 9 bases between. There are 14 residues in the CDR3. In DNA, the CDR3 is TGTGCCACCAGCAGAGTGGGGGACTACTATGGCTACACCTTC. It translates to CATSRVGDYYGYTF.

The CDR3 DNA reads TGTGCCAGCAGCCAAGATACTTTAGCGGGTCCGGAGACCCAGTACTTC. Translation: CASSQDTLAGPETQYF. The V and J genes are TRBV4-2 and TRBJ2-5; 7 bases match TRBD2. The V and J ends lost 0 bases and 5 bases, in that order; junction bases with no gene match: 9. This CDR3 comprises 16 residues. Per the germline V gene, CDR1 is LGHNA and CDR2 is YNFKEQ.

The DNA for the CDR3 is TGCGCCAGCAGCTTGGCCTGGGACACTGTTAATTCACCCCTCCACTTT. It is translated as CASSLAWDTVNSPLHF. The V and J genes are TRBV5-1 and TRBJ1-6; D may be TRBD1 (6 bases). Germline V gives CDR1 SGHRS, CDR2 YFSETQ. This CDR3 has 16 amino acids. The V end was cut by 0 bases, the J end by 6 bases, with 13 bases between. Filled out from reference TRBV5-1 and TRBJ1-6, the complete variable domain reads KAGVTQTPRYLIKTRGQQVTLSCSPISGHRSVSWYQQTPGQGLQFLFEYFSETQRNKGNFPGRFSGRQFSNSRSEMNVSTLELGDSALYLCASSLAWDTVNSPLHFGNGTRLTVT.

The chain links TRBV19 to TRBJ2-7; 12 positions agree with TRBD1. Trimming at V came to 8 bases and at J to 6 bases, leaving 8 bases not matched to a gene. The germline gives CDR1 LNHDA, CDR2 SQIVND (reference sequence). This CDR3 region has 14 residues. The CDR3 loop reads CASAPGQGAFEQYF. CDR3 DNA sequence: TGTGCCAGTGCGCCGGGACAGGGGGCCTTCGAGCAGTACTTC.

The chain combines TRBV2 with TRBJ2-7; D may be TRBD1 or TRBD2 (5 bases each). Germline V gives CDR1 SNHLY, CDR2 FYNNEI. The germline V and J ends were trimmed by 6 bases and 5 bases, with 14 bases remaining between them. The CDR3 contains 13 residues. CDR3 DNA sequence: TGTGCCAGCAGCCGGGACCGGTCGGACGAGCAGTACTTC. It yields the protein CASSRDRSDEQYF.

Written as DNA, the CDR3 is TGCGCCAGCAGCTTGAGAGGGCGGGCCTACGAGCAGTACTTC. It codes for CASSLRGRAYEQYF. This chain joins TRBV5-1 and TRBJ2-7; the D gene is possibly TRBD2 (5 bases). V was clipped by 1 base and J by 2 bases, with 10 bases between them. The germline gives CDR1 SGHRS, CDR2 YFSETQ. The CDR3 is 14 residues long.

V and J are TRBV2 and TRBJ2-2; D is unresolved. The CDR3 loop spans 13 amino acids. V was clipped by 10 bases and J by 1 base, with 10 bases between them. Germline CDR1 SNHLY, CDR2 FYNNEI. CDR3 residues: CATRPGNTGELFF. DNA of the CDR3: TGTGCCACCCGTCCAGGGAACACCGGGGAGCTGTTTTTT.

There are a few counts of this clone. The CDR3 loop is CASTRGGVGTDTQYF. DNA of the CDR3: TGTGCCAGCACCCGAGGGGGGGTCGGTACAGATACGCAGTATTTT. The rearrangement joins TRBV6-1 to TRBJ2-3; a weak D match, TRBD2 (7 bases). Germline V gene sequence: CDR1 MNHNS, CDR2 SASEGT. Trimming left V 7 bases short and J 3 bases short, with 17 bases between. This CDR3 is built from 15 residues.

The chain recombines TRBV4-1 with TRBJ1-4; TRBD1 might be the D (6 bases). This CDR3 comprises 18 residues. Trimming left V 1 base short and J 3 bases short, with 18 bases between. Per germline, CDR1 MGHRA and CDR2 YSYEKL. The CDR3 here is CASSQGLQGFRANEKLFF. The CDR3 bases are TGCGCCAGCAGCCAAGGCCTACAGGGATTTAGGGCTAATGAAAAACTGTTTTTT.

The rearrangement joins TRBV7-8 to TRBJ1-6; 11 bases fit TRBD1. CDR1 SGHVS and CDR2 FQNEAQ come from the germline V gene. V trimming: 4 bases; J trimming: 7 bases; junction bases outside the gene matches: 6. There are 16 residues in the CDR3. This chain's CDR3 is CASSSPGQGVNSPLHF. CDR3 DNA: TGTGCCAGCAGCTCCCCGGGACAGGGGGTGAATTCACCCCTCCACTTT.

The chain couples TRBV9 to TRBJ1-2; no clear D gene. Germline V gene data show CDR1 as SGDLS and CDR2 as YYNGEE. V dropped 0 bases and J dropped 9 bases, with 21 bases sitting between them. The CDR3 consists of 16 residues. The CDR3 loop is CASSVVIGRAPYRYTF. The CDR3 region has the DNA TGTGCCAGCAGCGTAGTGATAGGCAGAGCCCCTTATCGCTACACCTTC.

In this sample, this clone turned up a few times. V and J are TRBV2 and TRBJ1-5, with D possibly matching TRBD1 (5 bases). Trimming removed 8 bases at V and 9 bases at J, with 20 bases between. In germline, CDR1 is SNHLY, CDR2 FYNNEI. This CDR3 spans 14 amino acids. The CDR3: CASDGTGGRGPQHF. The CDR3 DNA reads TGTGCCAGCGATGGGACCGGGGGTCGTGGGCCCCAGCATTTT.

A few counts support this clone. V gene TRBV7-9 combines with J gene TRBJ1-3, with 7 bases lining up with TRBD1. The germline gives CDR1 SEHNR, CDR2 FQNEAQ (reference sequence). The CDR3 sequence is 17 residues long. Unmatched junction bases numbered 11, after V lost 5 bases and J lost 1 base. The CDR3 loop reads CASSPTPDRASGNTIYF. The CDR3, as DNA: TGTGCCAGCAGCCCGACCCCTGACAGGGCATCTGGAAACACCATATATTTT.

This clone was observed a handful of times. This chain links TRBV7-2 with TRBJ1-4; D is unclear. The CDR3 length is 16 residues. Looked up from germline, CDR1 is SGHTA and CDR2 is FQGNSA. V was clipped by 5 bases and J by 6 bases, with 19 bases between them. The chain's CDR3 is CASSPTYRVSDEKLFF. CDR3 nucleotides: TGTGCCAGCAGCCCCACTTACCGGGTCTCGGATGAAAAACTGTTTTTT.

The V call is TRBV19, the J call TRBJ1-2; D call uncertain. The CDR3 contains 15 residues. V gave up 7 bases and J gave up 0 bases, with 15 bases separating them. Germline V gene sequence: CDR1 LNHDA, CDR2 SQIVND (reference sequence). Here the CDR3 reads CASTTGFTPNYGYTF. The CDR3 DNA reads as TGTGCCAGTACCACTGGATTCACTCCTAACTATGGCTACACCTTC.

The chain has TRBV7-2 and TRBJ2-5, with unresolved D. CDR3 size: 15 residues. Trimming stripped 6 bases from V and 0 bases from J, with 14 bases between. Germline V gene data show CDR1 as SGHTA and CDR2 as FQGNSA. The CDR3 loop reads CASRPRGGYQETQYF. CDR3 DNA sequence: TGTGCCAGCAGGCCCAGAGGTGGATACCAAGAGACCCAGTACTTC.

This chain joins TRBV10-3 and TRBJ1-1, with D perhaps TRBD1 (6 bases). Germline V gives CDR1 ENHRY, CDR2 SYGVKD. The V gene lost 0 bases and the J gene lost 3 bases, with 14 bases spanning the gap. CDR3 length: 16 residues. In DNA form, the CDR3 reads TGTGCCATCAGTGAGTCGAATCGGGGGGCGTACACTGAAGCTTTCTTT. Its protein is CAISESNRGAYTEAFF.

This chain links TRBV4-1 with TRBJ1-4, with 7 bases that match TRBD1. The CDR3 has 15 amino acids. CDR1 is MGHRA and CDR2 is YSYEKL in the germline V gene. J lost 5 bases, V lost 1 base, and 4 bases had no gene match. DNA of the CDR3: TGCGCCAGCAGCCAAGCCGGGACAGCAAATGAAAAACTGTTTTTT. Translated: CASSQAGTANEKLFF.